Listed here are 3 T cell receptor beta chains from one sample, sequenced in a study of CD8+ T cells in alopecia areata. Sequencing templates came from extracted RNA that was reverse transcribed into cDNA. The method was immunoSEQ multiplex PCR; TCRdb's version includes in-frame clones alone and lacks a portion of them. The sample lists approximately 150,000 clones, 55% to 65% occurring once. Specimen: CD4+ T cells sorted from blood. These receptors came from a human donor in good health.

The chain is built from TRBV30 and TRBJ2-5; a weak D match, TRBD2 (6 bases). Looked up from germline, CDR1 is GTSNPN and CDR2 is SVGIG (reference sequence). The CDR3 loop spans 15 amino acids. With 0 bases removed from V and 4 bases from J, the gap between germline ends came to 15 bases. DNA of the CDR3: TGTGCCTGGAGTGTGCCCGGGCTGGGGGGAGAGACCCAGTACTTC. Encoded protein: CAWSVPGLGGETQYF.

The chain is built from TRBV27 and TRBJ2-5, with 10 bases aligning to TRBD1. Germline CDR1 MNHEY, CDR2 SMNVEV (reference sequence). The CDR3 consists of 16 residues. V shed 6 bases and J 5 bases; nucleotides not matched to a gene: 12. The CDR3 region is CASSPYGTGDEETQYF. CDR3 coding DNA: TGTGCCAGCAGCCCCTACGGGACAGGGGATGAGGAGACCCAGTACTTC.

The chain uses TRBV27 and TRBJ2-5, with 8 bases lining up with TRBD1. Per germline, CDR1 MNHEY and CDR2 SMNVEV (reference sequence). This CDR3 is built from 14 residues. V was pared by 4 bases and J by 2 bases, with 3 bases of the junction left unmatched. The CDR3 DNA reads TGTGCCAGCAGTTCAAACAGGGGGCAAGAGACCCAGTACTTC. It specifies CASSSNRGQETQYF.